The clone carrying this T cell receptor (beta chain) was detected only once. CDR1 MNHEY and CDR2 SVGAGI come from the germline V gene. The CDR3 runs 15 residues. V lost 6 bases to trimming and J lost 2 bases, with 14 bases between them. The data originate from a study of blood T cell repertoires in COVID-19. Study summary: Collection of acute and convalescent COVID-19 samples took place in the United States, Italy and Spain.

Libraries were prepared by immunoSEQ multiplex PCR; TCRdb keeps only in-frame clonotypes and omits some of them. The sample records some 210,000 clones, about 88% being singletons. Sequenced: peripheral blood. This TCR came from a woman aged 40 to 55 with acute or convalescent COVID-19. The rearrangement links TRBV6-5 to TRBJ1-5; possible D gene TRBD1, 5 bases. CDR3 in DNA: TGTGCCAGCAGGAAAACGGGGGGAGGCAATCAGCCCCAGCATTTT. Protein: CASRKTGGGNQPQHF.